These 20 T cell receptor beta chains share one sample of origin, sequenced in a study of blood T cells in healthy people across ages (dated by TCRdb to 2014 to 2015). Library generation was performed with 5' RACE. Sequencing was carried out with an Illumina HiSeq 2500. A second PCR of roughly 6 to 11 cycles was run with a J-beta primer mix and a sample-barcoded 5' primer. TCRdb reanalyzed the raw reads on its own, using fastp at Q25 for trimming and MiXCR for clone calling, and kept in-frame beta chains. Under each unique CDR3 protein, matching rows form one entry showing the most common genes and DNA. This sample lists roughly 1.5 million distinct CDR3 sequences; under 55% were detected once. The top ten clones comprise roughly 3.7% of the sample. The source material was blood. All receptors come from a woman in her late teens or twenties in good health.

The chain combines TRBV14 with TRBJ1-2, with 7 bases identical to TRBD1. Germline CDR1 is SGHDN and CDR2 is FVKESK. The CDR3 totals 14 residues. V gave up 0 bases and J gave up 8 bases; unmatched junction bases: 6. CDR3 sequence: CASSQEKTGRGYTF. CDR3 in DNA: TGTGCCAGCAGCCAAGAGAAGACAGGGAGAGGCTACACCTTC.

This clonotype has more than one count but fewer than ten. The V call is TRBV7-9, the J call TRBJ2-3; TRBD1 or TRBD2 may be the D gene (6 bases each). The ends were cut back, 2 bases at V and 1 base at J, with 13 bases in the middle. CDR3 length: 16 residues. Germline values: CDR1 SEHNR, CDR2 FQNEAQ (reference sequence). CDR3 loop: CASSLISGARTDTQYF. The CDR3 DNA reads as TGTGCCAGCAGCTTAATCTCGGGGGCCCGCACAGATACGCAGTATTTT.

The sample holds a few counts of this clonotype. The rearrangement uses TRBV4-3 and TRBJ2-1; 9 bases match TRBD2. V shed 0 bases, J shed 8 bases, and the junction held 8 bases outside the gene matches. The CDR3 sequence is 16 residues long. Per germline, CDR1 LGHNA and CDR2 YSLEER. The CDR3 is CASSQDLGLALYEQFF. The CDR3 bases are TGCGCCAGCAGCCAAGATTTGGGACTAGCTCTCTATGAGCAGTTCTTC.

On this clonotype: Since a much larger clone is just one base distant, this may be a read error. This chain links TRBV11-2 with TRBJ2-3; D possibly corresponds to TRBD2 (5 bases). This CDR3 has 13 amino acids. Germline CDR1 SGHAT, CDR2 FQNNGV. CDR3 DNA sequence: TGTGCCAGCAGCTCTGCTAGCACAGATACGCGGTATTTT. The encoded protein is CASSSASTDTRYF.

V and J are TRBV30 and TRBJ2-1, with TRBD1 as a possible D gene (5 bases). V was trimmed by 4 bases and J by 4 bases, leaving 11 bases between them. The CDR3 totals 13 residues. Germline values: CDR1 GTSNPN, CDR2 SVGIG (reference sequence). DNA for the CDR3: TGTGCCTGGAAGCCAGGGCCTTACAATGAGCAGTTCTTC. It specifies CAWKPGPYNEQFF.

On this clonotype itself: The junction does not match germline at one end; this may be a read error. The chain recombines TRBV7-2 with TRBJ2-5; 9 positions agree with TRBD2. Germline assignment: CDR1 SGHTA and CDR2 FQGNSA. The CDR3 is 16 residues long. The chain's CDR3 is CASSPRLAANQEIQYF. In DNA, the CDR3 is TGTGCCAGCAGCCCGAGACTAGCGGCTAACCAAGAGATCCAGTACTTC.

This clonotype was counted a few times. V and J are TRBV6-5 and TRBJ1-1, with D hard to call. The CDR3 consists of 15 residues. The germline V and J ends were trimmed by 0 bases and 0 bases, with 8 bases remaining between them. From germline, CDR1 is MNHEY and CDR2 SVGAGI. The CDR3 DNA is TGTGCCAGCAGTTACTCAGCACTGCTGAACACTGAAGCTTTCTTT. Translation: CASSYSALLNTEAFF.

The chain carries TRBV7-2 and TRBJ1-4; D is ambiguous. Germline loops: CDR1 SGHTA, CDR2 FQGNSA. Between the trimmed V and J ends, which lost 3 bases and 0 bases, there was a span of 8 bases. CDR3 length: 15 residues. This CDR3 is CASSFDGATNEKLFF. In nucleotides, the CDR3 is TGTGCCAGCAGCTTCGACGGAGCAACTAATGAAAAACTGTTTTTT. Supplemented by reference TRBV7-2 and TRBJ1-4, the full variable domain reads GAGVSQSPSNKVTEKGKDVELRCDPISGHTALYWYRQSLGQGLEFLIYFQGNSAPDKSGLPSDRFSAERTGGSVSTLTIQRTQQEDSAVYLCASSFDGATNEKLFFGSGTQLSVL.

The rearrangement links TRBV29-1 to TRBJ2-7; D not certain. CDR3 length equals 10 residues. Germline CDR1 is SQVTM and CDR2 is ANQGSEA. V lost 7 bases and J 3 bases, leaving 7 bases between the germline ends. Here the CDR3 reads CSAANYEQYF. The CDR3 DNA reads TGCAGCGCTGCAAACTACGAGCAGTACTTC.

Comment on this clonotype: The junction differs from germline at one of its ends, possibly a read error. J is TRBJ2-1 and V is TRBV2, with 10 bases that match TRBD1. The CDR3 contains 15 residues. Germline CDR1 reads SNHLY; CDR2 reads FYNNEI. CDR3 in amino acids: CASRTDRGAYNGQFF. DNA for the CDR3: TGTGCCAGCAGAACGGACAGGGGGGCCTACAATGGGCAGTTCTTC.

In this sample, this clonotype turned up a few times. The chain employs TRBV4-1 and TRBJ1-1, with D unclear. V was cut by 0 bases and J by 0 bases, with 14 bases left in between. Germline CDR1 reads MGHRA; CDR2 reads YSYEKL. The CDR3 is 17 amino acids. The CDR3, as DNA: TGCGCCAGCAGCCAAGATCACGGAAGACATTTGAACACTGAAGCTTTCTTT. Translation: CASSQDHGRHLNTEAFF.

In its sample, this clonotype was seen once. The chain uses TRBV2 and TRBJ2-1; a weak D match, TRBD1 (6 bases). CDR3 size: 9 residues. From germline, CDR1 is SNHLY and CDR2 FYNNEI. V was trimmed by 5 bases and J by 15 bases, leaving 8 bases between them. CDR3 DNA: TGTGCCAGCAGTCTGGACAGGTTCTTC. This gives the protein CASSLDRFF.

This chain uses TRBV21-1 with TRBJ1-5; TRBD1, the table's D call, lacks a check against the DNA. TRBV21-1 is shown as a pseudogene. There are 17 residues in the CDR3. CDR3 in DNA: TGTGCCAGCAGCATCTGGACAGGGATCTATAGCAATCAGCCCCAGCATTTT. This sequence encodes CASSIWTGIYSNQPQHF.

This chain connects TRBV12-3 or TRBV12-4 to TRBJ1-2; D gene unclear. The CDR3 covers 17 residues. V lost 9 bases and J 7 bases, leaving 30 bases between the germline ends. The CDR3 sequence is CASFAQDRRATAAGYTF. The CDR3 region has the DNA TGTGCCAGTTTCGCCCAAGACCGTAGAGCCACAGCGGCTGGCTACACCTTC.

The chain recombines TRBV5-1 with TRBJ2-1, with D possibly being TRBD2 (6 bases). V lost 6 bases, J lost 1 base, and 17 bases lay in between. This CDR3 has 16 amino acids. In germline, CDR1 is SGHRS, CDR2 YFSETQ. The CDR3 DNA reads as TGCGCCAGCATCCTGGTAGCCGGGGGTTCCTACAATGAGCAGTTCTTC. This encodes CASILVAGGSYNEQFF.

The chain has TRBV29-1 and TRBJ2-1; 9 nucleotides align to TRBD2. After removal of 6 bases from V and 8 bases from J, the junction contained 14 bases not matched to a gene. CDR1 is SQVTM and CDR2 is ANQGSEA in the germline V gene. CDR3 size: 15 residues. The CDR3 coding sequence is TGCAGCGTCACGCTAGCGGGGAGGTCGATGGATGAGCAGTTCTTC. Translated: CSVTLAGRSMDEQFF.

Regarding this clonotype: Relative to the germline gene, one junction end is altered; a read error may explain this. J is TRBJ1-2 and V is TRBV12-3 or TRBV12-4; D uncertain. The CDR3 contains 14 residues. CDR3 protein: CDSSLVAVGYGYTF. The CDR3, as DNA: TGTGACAGCAGTTTAGTCGCCGTGGGCTATGGCTACACCTTC.

This clonotype was picked up a small number of times. The V and J genes are TRBV10-3 and TRBJ1-2; maybe TRBD1 (6 bases). This CDR3 region has 14 residues. Germline loops: CDR1 ENHRY, CDR2 SYGVKD. Deletions cut 7 bases from V and 3 bases from J, with 15 bases between. The CDR3 region has the DNA TGTGCCATCAACCAGGGGCCAGAATACTATGGCTACACCTTC. It is translated as CAINQGPEYYGYTF.

V is TRBV5-1 and J is TRBJ2-7, with 9 bases aligning to TRBD1. J gave up 5 bases and V 0 bases, and 9 bases lay outside the gene matches. The CDR3 spans 16 residues. Germline CDR1 is SGHRS and CDR2 is YFSETQ. CDR3 DNA: TGCGCCAGCAGCTTGGAACGGGACAGGGTTAGTCACGAGCAGTACTTC. Translation: CASSLERDRVSHEQYF.

V and J are TRBV2 and TRBJ2-7; D might be TRBD2 (5 bases). This CDR3 spans 13 amino acids. Between the trimmed V and J ends, which lost 6 bases and 3 bases, there was a span of 12 bases. The V gene's germline CDR1 is SNHLY and CDR2 FYNNEI. CDR3 sequence: CASRDLGDYEQYF. CDR3 nucleotide sequence: TGTGCCAGCAGGGACCTCGGGGACTACGAGCAGTACTTC. Filled out from reference TRBV2 and TRBJ2-7, the complete variable domain reads EPEVTQTPSHQVTQMGQEVILRCVPISNHLYFYWYRQILGQKVEFLVSFYNNEISEKSEIFDDQFSVERPDGSNFTLKIRSTKLEDSAMYFCASRDLGDYEQYFGPGTRLTVT.